The 15 T cell receptor beta chains reported below all come from one sample, sequenced in a study of blood T cell repertoires in COVID-19 (dated by TCRdb to the early 2020s). Library construction relied on the immunoSEQ multiplex PCR assay. The immuneACCESS repertoire file appears here via TCRdb, limited to in-frame rearrangements. These files lack a portion of the clones; in checked studies, under half of the deficit traces to unresolved V genes, and the cause of the others is not known. This sample is represented by a few hundred thousand clones; around 87% of them were singletons. Under 2% of the sample goes to the ten largest clones. Sequencing input: PBMCs or T cells enriched from blood (not recorded which). The receptors here all came from a woman in her forties or fifties who had recovered from COVID-19.

J is TRBJ2-5 and V is TRBV2, with D possibly matching TRBD2 (6 bases). The V and J ends lost 3 bases and 1 base respectively, with 9 bases between them. This CDR3 has 14 amino acids. Germline lookup yields CDR1 SNHLY and CDR2 FYNNEI. CDR3 DNA sequence: TGTGCCAGCAGTGAGGGACTTGTCCAAGAGACCCAGTACTTC. Translating it yields CASSEGLVQETQYF. Full variable domain (missing parts from reference TRBV2 and TRBJ2-5): EPEVTQTPSHQVTQMGQEVILRCVPISNHLYFYWYRQILGQKVEFLVSFYNNEISEKSEIFDDQFSVERPDGSNFTLKIRSTKLEDSAMYFCASSEGLVQETQYFGPGTRLLVL.

The gene calls are TRBV6-5 and TRBJ2-1; D gene ambiguous. This CDR3 is built from 14 residues. The germline V gene encodes CDR1 MNHEY and CDR2 SVGAGI. V was cut by 6 bases and J by 8 bases, with 17 bases left in between. CDR3: CASRSGINFDEQFF. The CDR3 DNA reads as TGTGCCAGCAGATCTGGCATAAATTTCGATGAGCAGTTCTTC.

This rearrangement joins TRBV19 to TRBJ2-1, with 8 bases that match TRBD2. The V and J ends lost 3 bases and 6 bases, in that order; junction bases with no gene match: 7. This CDR3 is 15 amino acids long. Germline CDR1 is LNHDA and CDR2 is SQIVND (reference sequence). CDR3 residues: CASSILAGGGNEQFF. CDR3 sequence (DNA): TGTGCCAGTAGTATTTTGGCGGGGGGCGGCAATGAGCAGTTCTTC.

The chain joins TRBV2 to TRBJ2-5; tentative D call: TRBD2 (5 bases). V lost 3 bases to trimming and J lost 5 bases, with 16 bases between them. The CDR3 has 15 residues. The V gene's germline CDR1 is SNHLY and CDR2 FYNNEI. The CDR3 is CASSDIAARGETQYF. In DNA form, the CDR3 reads TGTGCCAGCAGTGATATTGCGGCGAGAGGGGAGACCCAGTACTTC.

The gene calls are TRBV28 and TRBJ2-7; D unclear. Trimming cost V 1 base and J 5 bases, with 6 bases left between them. CDR1 and CDR2 from the germline V gene are MDHEN and SYDVKM. This CDR3 has 12 amino acids. The CDR3 sequence: CASSLFPDEQYF. CDR3 DNA sequence: TGTGCCAGCAGTTTATTTCCTGACGAGCAGTACTTC. The entire variable domain, with the rest obtained from reference TRBV28 and TRBJ2-7, is as follows: DVKVTQSSRYLVKRTGEKVFLECVQDMDHENMFWYRQDPGLGLRLIYFSYDVKMKEKGDIPEGYSVSREKKERFSLILESASTNQTSMYLCASSLFPDEQYFGPGTRLTVT.

This clone was counted once. J is TRBJ1-1 and V is TRBV9, with TRBD1 matching over 8 bases. In germline, CDR1 is SGDLS, CDR2 YYNGEE. With V trimmed by 4 bases and J by 1 base, 6 bases remained unmatched. CDR3 length: 15 amino acids. CDR3 residues: CASSPRDRPNTEAFF. The CDR3 nucleotides are TGTGCCAGCAGCCCTAGGGACAGGCCGAACACTGAAGCTTTCTTT.

This rearrangement joins TRBV19 to TRBJ1-1, with 7 bases identical to TRBD1. V lost 5 bases and J lost 8; bases outside the gene matches: 14. There are 15 residues in the CDR3. Germline V lookup: CDR1 LNHDA, CDR2 SQIVND (reference sequence). The CDR3 nucleotides read TGTGCCAGTAGTCCGCGGACAGACAGGGTTGGGGAAGCTTTCTTT. This codes for CASSPRTDRVGEAFF.

This CDR3 is CASSLPTSGREQFF. DNA of the CDR3: TGTGCCAGCAGCTTGCCGACTAGCGGACGTGAGCAGTTCTTC. The J gene is TRBJ2-1, the V gene TRBV5-6, with TRBD2 matching over 9 bases. Trimming cost V 1 base and J 9 bases; bases outside gene matches: 5. The CDR3 sequence is 14 residues long. Germline lookup yields CDR1 SGHDT and CDR2 YYEEEE.

The V gene is TRBV6-5, the J gene TRBJ1-1, with 8 bases fitting TRBD1. The CDR3 runs to 15 residues. The J segment lost 3 bases and the V segment lost 5 bases, leaving 8 bases of the junction unmatched. Per the germline V gene, CDR1 is MNHEY and CDR2 is SVGAGI. The chain's CDR3 is CASSLSYRGDTEAFF. CDR3 DNA sequence: TGTGCCAGCAGTCTATCCTACAGGGGGGACACTGAAGCTTTCTTT.

J is TRBJ1-4 and V is TRBV4-2; a possible D gene is TRBD1 (5 bases). The CDR3 loop spans 14 amino acids. Germline CDR1 is LGHNA and CDR2 is YNFKEQ. Trimming cost V 3 bases and J 5 bases, with 10 bases left between them. The CDR3 spells CASSQGPVNEKLFF. CDR3 DNA: TGTGCCAGCAGCCAGGGGCCGGTCAATGAAAAACTGTTTTTT.

This chain uses TRBV15 with TRBJ1-1; a possible D gene is TRBD1 (5 bases). This CDR3 is 13 amino acids long. With 1 base removed from V and 11 bases from J, the gap between germline ends came to 14 bases. Germline V gene data show CDR1 as LNHNV and CDR2 as YYDKDF (reference sequence). The CDR3 DNA is TGTGCCACCAGCAGAGCAGGGATACTCGTTGCTTTCTTT. Amino acid sequence: CATSRAGILVAFF. Using reference TRBV15 and TRBJ1-1 for the parts outside the CDR3, the full variable domain is DAMVIQNPRYQVTQFGKPVTLSCSQTLNHNVMYWYQQKSSQAPKLLFHYYDKDFNNEADTPDNFQSRRPNTSFCFLDIRSPGLGDTAMYLCATSRAGILVAFFGQGTRLTVV.

This clone occurred once. The gene calls are TRBV5-1 and TRBJ2-5; TRBD2 is a possible D gene (5 bases). Per the germline V gene, CDR1 is SGHRS and CDR2 is YFSETQ. This CDR3 comprises 13 residues. Deletions cut 4 bases from V and 3 bases from J, with 10 bases between. CDR3 sequence: CASSPAGEETQYF. In DNA form, the CDR3 reads TGCGCCAGCAGCCCAGCCGGGGAAGAGACCCAGTACTTC.

J is TRBJ2-7 and V is TRBV6-2 or TRBV6-3, with a weak D call TRBD2 (5 bases). Between the trimmed V and J ends, which lost 6 bases and 6 bases, there was a span of 18 bases. This CDR3 comprises 14 residues. Germline CDR1 reads MNHEY; CDR2 reads SVGEGT. The chain's CDR3 is CASRPWGVRGEQYF. The DNA for the CDR3 is TGTGCCAGCAGGCCTTGGGGTGTCCGGGGCGAGCAGTACTTC.

V is TRBV28 and J is TRBJ2-5, with D uncertain. V lost 5 bases, J lost 4 bases, and 14 bases lay in between. This CDR3 has 14 amino acids. Germline values: CDR1 MDHEN, CDR2 SYDVKM. The CDR3 sequence is CASSPPQVRETQYF. Written as DNA, the CDR3 is TGTGCCAGCAGTCCGCCGCAGGTCAGAGAGACCCAGTACTTC.

This clone was seen a few times. V gene TRBV7-2 combines with J gene TRBJ2-1; TRBD2 matches 12 bases. From germline, CDR1 is SGHTA and CDR2 FQGNSA. This CDR3 comprises 16 residues. Trimming at V came to 5 bases and at J to 5 bases, leaving 7 bases not matched to a gene. The CDR3 spells CASSPTSGSGNNEQFF. CDR3 DNA: TGTGCCAGCAGCCCGACTAGCGGGAGTGGGAACAATGAGCAGTTCTTC.